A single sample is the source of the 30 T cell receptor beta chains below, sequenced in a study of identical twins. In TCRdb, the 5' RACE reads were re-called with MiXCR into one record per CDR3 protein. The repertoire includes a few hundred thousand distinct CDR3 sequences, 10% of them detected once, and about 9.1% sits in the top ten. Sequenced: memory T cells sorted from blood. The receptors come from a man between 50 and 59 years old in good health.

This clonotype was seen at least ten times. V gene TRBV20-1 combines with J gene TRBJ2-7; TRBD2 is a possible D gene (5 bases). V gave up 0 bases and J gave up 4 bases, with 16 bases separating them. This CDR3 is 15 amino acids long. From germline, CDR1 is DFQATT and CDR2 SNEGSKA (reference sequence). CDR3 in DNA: TGCAGTGCTAGAGATTTGAGGGCCCGCCCTTACGAGCAGTACTTC. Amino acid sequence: CSARDLRARPYEQYF.

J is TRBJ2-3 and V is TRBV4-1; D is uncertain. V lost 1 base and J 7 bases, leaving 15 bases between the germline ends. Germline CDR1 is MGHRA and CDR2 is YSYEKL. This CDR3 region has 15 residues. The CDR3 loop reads CASSQASINGNTQYF. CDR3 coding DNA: TGCGCCAGCAGCCAAGCAAGCATAAATGGAAATACGCAGTATTTT.

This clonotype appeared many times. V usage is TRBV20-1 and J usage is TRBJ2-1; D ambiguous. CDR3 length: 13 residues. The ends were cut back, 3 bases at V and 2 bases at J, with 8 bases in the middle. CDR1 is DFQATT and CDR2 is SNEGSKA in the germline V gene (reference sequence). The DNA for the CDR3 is TGCAGTGCTAGGGACGATCCCTACAATGAGCAGTTCTTC. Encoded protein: CSARDDPYNEQFF.

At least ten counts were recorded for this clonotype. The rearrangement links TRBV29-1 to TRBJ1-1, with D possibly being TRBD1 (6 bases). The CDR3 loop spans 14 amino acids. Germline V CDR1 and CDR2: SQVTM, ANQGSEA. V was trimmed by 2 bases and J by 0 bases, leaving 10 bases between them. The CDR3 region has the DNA TGCAGCGTTGAAAGGGGGGGAGTGAACACTGAAGCTTTCTTT. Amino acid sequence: CSVERGGVNTEAFF.

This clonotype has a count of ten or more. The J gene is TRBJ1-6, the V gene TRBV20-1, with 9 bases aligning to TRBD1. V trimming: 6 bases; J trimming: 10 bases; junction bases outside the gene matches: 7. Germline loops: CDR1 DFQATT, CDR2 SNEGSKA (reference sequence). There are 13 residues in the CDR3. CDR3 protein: CSARDRVGSPLHF. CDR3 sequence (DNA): TGCAGTGCCAGGGACAGGGTGGGCTCACCCCTCCACTTT.

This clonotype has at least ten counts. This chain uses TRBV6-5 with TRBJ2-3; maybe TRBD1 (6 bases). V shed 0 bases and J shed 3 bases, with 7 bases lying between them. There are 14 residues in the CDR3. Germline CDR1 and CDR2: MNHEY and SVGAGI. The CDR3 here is CASSYSTGTDTQYF. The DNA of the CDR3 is TGTGCCAGCAGTTACTCGACAGGTACAGATACGCAGTATTTT.

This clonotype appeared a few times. The CDR3 coding sequence is TGTGCCAGCAGTTGGCAGGGGAACAATGAGCAGTTCTTC. This codes for CASSWQGNNEQFF. The chain carries TRBV12-3 or TRBV12-4 and TRBJ2-1, with a tentative D call TRBD1 (6 bases). Trimming shortened V by 4 bases and J by 5 bases, and 9 bases separated the two germline ends. This CDR3 is 13 amino acids long.

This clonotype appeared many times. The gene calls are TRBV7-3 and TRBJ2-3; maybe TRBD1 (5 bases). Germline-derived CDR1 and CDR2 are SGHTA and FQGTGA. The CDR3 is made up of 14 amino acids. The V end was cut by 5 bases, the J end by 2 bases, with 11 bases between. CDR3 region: CASSPGHNTDTQYF. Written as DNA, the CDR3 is TGTGCCAGCAGCCCCGGACACAACACAGATACGCAGTATTTT.

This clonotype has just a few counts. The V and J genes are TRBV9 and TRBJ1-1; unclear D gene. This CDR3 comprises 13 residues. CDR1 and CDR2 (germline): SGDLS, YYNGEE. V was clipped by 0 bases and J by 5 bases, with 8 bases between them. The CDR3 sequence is CASSVVPRTEAFF. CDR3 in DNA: TGTGCCAGCAGCGTAGTCCCCCGGACTGAAGCTTTCTTT. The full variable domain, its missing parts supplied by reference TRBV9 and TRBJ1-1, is DSGVTQTPKHLITATGQRVTLRCSPRSGDLSVYWYQQSLDQGLQFLIQYYNGEERAKGNILERFSAQQFPDLHSELNLSSLELGDSALYFCASSVVPRTEAFFGQGTRLTVV.

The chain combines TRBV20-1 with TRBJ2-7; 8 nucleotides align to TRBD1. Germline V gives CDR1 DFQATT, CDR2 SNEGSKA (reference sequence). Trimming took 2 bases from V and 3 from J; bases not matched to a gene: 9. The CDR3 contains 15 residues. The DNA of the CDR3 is TGCAGTGCTAGATTTACAGGGGGTTTACTCTACGAGCAGTACTTC. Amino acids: CSARFTGGLLYEQYF.

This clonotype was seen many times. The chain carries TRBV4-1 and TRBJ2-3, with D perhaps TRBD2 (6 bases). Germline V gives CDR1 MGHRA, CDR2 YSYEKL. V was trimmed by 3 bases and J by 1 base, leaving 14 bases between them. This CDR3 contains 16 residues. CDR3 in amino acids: CASSHGRSGGTDTQYF. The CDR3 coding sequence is TGCGCCAGCAGCCACGGTCGATCGGGGGGCACAGATACGCAGTATTTT.

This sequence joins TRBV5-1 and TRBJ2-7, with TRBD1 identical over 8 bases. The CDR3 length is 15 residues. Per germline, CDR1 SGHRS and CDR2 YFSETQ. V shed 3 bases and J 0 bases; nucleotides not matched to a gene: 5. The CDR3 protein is CASSSRDRSSYEQYF. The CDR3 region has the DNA TGCGCCAGCAGCTCCCGGGACAGGAGCTCCTACGAGCAGTACTTC.

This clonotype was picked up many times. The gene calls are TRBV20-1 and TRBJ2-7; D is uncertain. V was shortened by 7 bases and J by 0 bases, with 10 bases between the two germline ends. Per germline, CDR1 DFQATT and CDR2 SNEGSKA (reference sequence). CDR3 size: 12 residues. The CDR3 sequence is CSVRMDSYEQYF. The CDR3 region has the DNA TGCAGTGTCCGCATGGACTCCTACGAGCAGTACTTC.

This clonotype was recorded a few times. CDR3 bases: TGCAGTGCTAGAGATTATAGCGGGAGTTCCGCCCATGAGCAGTTCTTC. Amino acids: CSARDYSGSSAHEQFF. The chain carries TRBV20-1 and TRBJ2-1; 9 bases are shared with TRBD2. Trimming took 0 bases from V and 8 from J; bases not matched to a gene: 11. The germline gives CDR1 DFQATT, CDR2 SNEGSKA (reference sequence). The CDR3 totals 16 residues.

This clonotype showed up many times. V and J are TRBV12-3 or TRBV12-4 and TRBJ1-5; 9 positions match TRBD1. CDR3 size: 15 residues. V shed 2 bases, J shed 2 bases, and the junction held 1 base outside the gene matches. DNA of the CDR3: TGTGCCAGCAGTTTAACAGGGGGCGGCAATCAGCCCCAGCATTTT. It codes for CASSLTGGGNQPQHF.

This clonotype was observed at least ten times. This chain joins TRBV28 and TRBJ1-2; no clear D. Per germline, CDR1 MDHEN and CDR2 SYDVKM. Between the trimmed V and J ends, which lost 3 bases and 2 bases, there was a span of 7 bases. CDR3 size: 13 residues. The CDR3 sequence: CASSFPENYGYTF. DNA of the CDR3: TGTGCCAGCAGTTTCCCAGAAAACTATGGCTACACCTTC.

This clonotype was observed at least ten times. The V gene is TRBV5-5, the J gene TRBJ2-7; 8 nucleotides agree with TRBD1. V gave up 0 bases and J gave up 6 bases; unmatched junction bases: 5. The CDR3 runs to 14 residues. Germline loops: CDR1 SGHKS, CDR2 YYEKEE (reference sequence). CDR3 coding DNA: TGTGCCAGCAGCTTGGACCAGGGGGCCGCCGAGCAGTACTTC. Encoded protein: CASSLDQGAAEQYF.

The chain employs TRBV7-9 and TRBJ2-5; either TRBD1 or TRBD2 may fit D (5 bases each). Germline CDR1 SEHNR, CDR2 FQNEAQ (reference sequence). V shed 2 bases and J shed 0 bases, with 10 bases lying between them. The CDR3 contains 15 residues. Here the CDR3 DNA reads TGTGCCAGCAGCTTACTCAGGGAGTACCAAGAGACCCAGTACTTC. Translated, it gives CASSLLREYQETQYF.

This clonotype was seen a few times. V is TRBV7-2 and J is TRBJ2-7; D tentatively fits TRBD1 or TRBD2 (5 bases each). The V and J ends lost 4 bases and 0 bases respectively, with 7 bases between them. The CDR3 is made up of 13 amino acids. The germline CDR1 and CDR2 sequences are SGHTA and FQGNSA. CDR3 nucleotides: TGTGCCAGCAGCTGGGGGTCCTCCTACGAGCAGTACTTC. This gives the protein CASSWGSSYEQYF.

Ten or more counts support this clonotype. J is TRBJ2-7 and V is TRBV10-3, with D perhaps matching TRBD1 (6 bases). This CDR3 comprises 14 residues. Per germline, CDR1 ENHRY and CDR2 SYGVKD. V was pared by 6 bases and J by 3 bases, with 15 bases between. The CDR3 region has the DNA TGTGCCATCAGGGACTTGGGCAGGGGCTACGAGCAGTACTTC. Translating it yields CAIRDLGRGYEQYF.

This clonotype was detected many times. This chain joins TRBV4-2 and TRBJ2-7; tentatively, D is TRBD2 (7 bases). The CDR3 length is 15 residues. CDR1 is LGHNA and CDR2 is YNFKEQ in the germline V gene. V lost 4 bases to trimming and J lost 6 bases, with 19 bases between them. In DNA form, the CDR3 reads TGTGCCAGCAGCCCATCAGAGGGGGGGCTCTTCGAGCAGTACTTC. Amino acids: CASSPSEGGLFEQYF.

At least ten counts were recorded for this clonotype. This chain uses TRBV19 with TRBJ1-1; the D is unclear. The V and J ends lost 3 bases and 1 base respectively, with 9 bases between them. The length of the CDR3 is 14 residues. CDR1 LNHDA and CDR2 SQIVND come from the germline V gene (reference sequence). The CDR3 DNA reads TGTGCCAGTAGTATGGCCGGAGGGAACACTGAAGCTTTCTTT. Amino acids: CASSMAGGNTEAFF. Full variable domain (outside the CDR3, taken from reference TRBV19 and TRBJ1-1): DGGITQSPKYLFRKEGQNVTLSCEQNLNHDAMYWYRQDPGQGLRLIYYSQIVNDFQKGDIAEGYSVSREKKESFPLTVTSAQKNPTAFYLCASSMAGGNTEAFFGQGTRLTVV.

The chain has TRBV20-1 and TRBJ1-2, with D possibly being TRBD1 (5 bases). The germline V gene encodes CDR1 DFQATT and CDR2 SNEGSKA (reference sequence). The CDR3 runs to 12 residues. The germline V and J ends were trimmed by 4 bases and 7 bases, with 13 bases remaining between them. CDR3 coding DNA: TGCAGTGCTAAGGAAGGGGTTCTTGGCTACACCTTC. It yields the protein CSAKEGVLGYTF.

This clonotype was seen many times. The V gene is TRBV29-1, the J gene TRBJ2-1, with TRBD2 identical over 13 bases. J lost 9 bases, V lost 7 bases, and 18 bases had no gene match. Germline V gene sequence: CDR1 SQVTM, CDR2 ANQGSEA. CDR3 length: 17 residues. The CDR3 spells CSATSRPTSGRSGEQFF. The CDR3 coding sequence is TGCAGCGCCACATCTCGCCCGACTAGCGGGAGGTCTGGTGAGCAGTTCTTC.

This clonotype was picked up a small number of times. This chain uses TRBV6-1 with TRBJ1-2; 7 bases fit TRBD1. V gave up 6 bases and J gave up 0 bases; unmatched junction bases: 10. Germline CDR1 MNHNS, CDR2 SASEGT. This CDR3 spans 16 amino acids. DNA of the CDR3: TGTGCCAGCAGAAGATCTCGGGACAGCCCTAACTATGGCTACACCTTC. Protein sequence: CASRRSRDSPNYGYTF.

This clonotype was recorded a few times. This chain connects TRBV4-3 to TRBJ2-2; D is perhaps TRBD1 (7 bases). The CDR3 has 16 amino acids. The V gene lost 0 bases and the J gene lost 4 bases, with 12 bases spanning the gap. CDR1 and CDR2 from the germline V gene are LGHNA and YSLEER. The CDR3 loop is CASSQEQGTGTGELFF. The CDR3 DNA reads TGCGCCAGCAGCCAAGAACAGGGGACTGGCACCGGGGAGCTGTTTTTT.

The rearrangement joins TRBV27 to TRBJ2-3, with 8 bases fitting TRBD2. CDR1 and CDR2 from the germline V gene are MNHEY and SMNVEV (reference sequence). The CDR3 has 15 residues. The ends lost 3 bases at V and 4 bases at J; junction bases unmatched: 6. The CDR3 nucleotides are TGTGCCAGCAGTTTCTCAGCGGGAGTGGCAGATACGCAGTATTTT. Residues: CASSFSAGVADTQYF.

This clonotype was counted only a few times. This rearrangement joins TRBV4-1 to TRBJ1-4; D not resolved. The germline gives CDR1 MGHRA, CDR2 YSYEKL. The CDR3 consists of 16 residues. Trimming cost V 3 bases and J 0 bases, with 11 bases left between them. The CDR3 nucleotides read TGCGCCAGCAGCCAGACTCTAGTTGCAACTAATGAAAAACTGTTTTTT. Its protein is CASSQTLVATNEKLFF.

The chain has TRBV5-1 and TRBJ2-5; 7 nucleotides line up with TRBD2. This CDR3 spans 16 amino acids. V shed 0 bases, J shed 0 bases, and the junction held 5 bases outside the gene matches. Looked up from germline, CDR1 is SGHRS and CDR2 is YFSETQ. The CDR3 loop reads CASSLGSSGNQETQYF. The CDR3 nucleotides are TGCGCCAGCAGCTTGGGATCTAGCGGTAACCAAGAGACCCAGTACTTC.

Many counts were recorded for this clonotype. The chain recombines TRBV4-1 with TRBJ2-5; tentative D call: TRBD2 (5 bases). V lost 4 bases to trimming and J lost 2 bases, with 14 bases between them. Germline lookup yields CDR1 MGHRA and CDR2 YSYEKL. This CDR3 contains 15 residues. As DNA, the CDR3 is TGCGCCAGCAGCCCGACACCGACTATTCAAGAGACCCAGTACTTC. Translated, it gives CASSPTPTIQETQYF.